This T cell receptor beta chain was obtained from a study of cytomegalovirus exposure and HLA in healthy donors. For this clone: Antigen: not known.

V gave up 2 bases and J gave up 3 bases, with 11 bases separating them. Per germline, CDR1 SGHRS and CDR2 YFSETQ. This CDR3 comprises 14 residues. Whole-study results and caveats: Reportedly, a later analysis found an Asian-associated ancestry cluster had fewer N-insertions than the roughly 700-donor mean. TCR beta chain V- and J-gene trimming was linked, in a later analysis, to a missense variant in DCLRE1C. The authors later found TCR association rates varying by HLA locus, with DRB1 most and HLA-C fewest.

PCR used 60 Vbeta primers and 13 Jbeta primers. This table comes from immunoSEQ multiplex PCR, and its TCRdb copy is limited to in-frame clones, with some not included. The sample has some 100,000 clones; 65% to 80% are singletons. This clonotype was sampled from a woman aged 50 to 60 in good health and CMV-seropositive. Sequencing input: PBMCs. J is TRBJ1-1 and V is TRBV5-1; TRBD1 might be the D (6 bases). The CDR3 spells CASSFRGWDTEAFF. Written as DNA, the CDR3 is TGCGCCAGCAGCTTTAGGGGGTGGGACACTGAAGCTTTCTTT.